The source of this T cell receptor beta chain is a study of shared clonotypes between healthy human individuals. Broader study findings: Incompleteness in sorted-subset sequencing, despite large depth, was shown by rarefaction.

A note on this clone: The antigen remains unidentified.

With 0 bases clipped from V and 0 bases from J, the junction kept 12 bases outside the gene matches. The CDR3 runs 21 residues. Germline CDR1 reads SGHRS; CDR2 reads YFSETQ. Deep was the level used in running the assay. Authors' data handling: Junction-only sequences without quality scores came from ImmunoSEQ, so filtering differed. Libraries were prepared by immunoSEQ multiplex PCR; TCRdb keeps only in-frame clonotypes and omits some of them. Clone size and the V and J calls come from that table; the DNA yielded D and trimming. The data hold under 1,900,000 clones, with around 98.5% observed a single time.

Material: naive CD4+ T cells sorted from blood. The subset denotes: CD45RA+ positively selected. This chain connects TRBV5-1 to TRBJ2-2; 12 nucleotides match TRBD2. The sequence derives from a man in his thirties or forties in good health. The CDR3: CASSLVPLAGGLFANTGELFF. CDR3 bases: TGCGCCAGCAGCTTGGTCCCACTAGCGGGAGGCCTTTTCGCGAACACCGGGGAGCTGTTTTTT.